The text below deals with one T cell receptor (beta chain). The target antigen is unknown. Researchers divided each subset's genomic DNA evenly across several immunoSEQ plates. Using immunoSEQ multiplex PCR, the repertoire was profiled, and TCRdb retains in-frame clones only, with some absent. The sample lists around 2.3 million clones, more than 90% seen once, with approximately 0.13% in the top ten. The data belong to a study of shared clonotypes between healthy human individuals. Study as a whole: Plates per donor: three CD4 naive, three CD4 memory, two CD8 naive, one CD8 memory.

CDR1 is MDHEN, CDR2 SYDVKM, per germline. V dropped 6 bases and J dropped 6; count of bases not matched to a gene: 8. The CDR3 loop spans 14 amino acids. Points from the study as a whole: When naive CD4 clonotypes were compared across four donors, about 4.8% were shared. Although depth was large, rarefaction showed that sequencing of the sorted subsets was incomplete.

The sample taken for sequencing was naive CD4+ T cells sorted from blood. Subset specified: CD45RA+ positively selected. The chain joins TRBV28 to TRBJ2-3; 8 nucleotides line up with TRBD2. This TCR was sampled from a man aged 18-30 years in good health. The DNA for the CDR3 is TGTGCCAGCAGCTCATCCTTAGCGGGGGATACGCAGTATTTT. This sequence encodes CASSSSLAGDTQYF.